One and the same sample provided the 3 T cell receptor beta chains below, sequenced in a study of T cells in Graves' hyperthyroidism and ophthalmopathy. The TCR beta CDR3 regions underwent amplification using RNA transcripts as the source. Using the HTBI primer set, a first-round RT-PCR was run on the TCR CDR3. In TCRdb, the multiplex PCR reads were re-called with MiXCR into one record per CDR3 protein. Of approximately 210,000 distinct CDR3 sequences listed, roughly 18% were seen once; the top ten hold roughly 50%. Specimen: blood. Source of these receptors: a man aged 45-60 years with Graves' hyperthyroidism.

This clonotype was counted ten times or more. The V and J genes are TRBV5-1 and TRBJ1-1, with 10 positions matching TRBD1. Trimming at V came to 2 bases and at J to 2 bases, leaving 9 bases not matched to a gene. Germline-derived CDR1 and CDR2 are SGHRS and YFSETQ. The CDR3 sequence is 17 residues long. The CDR3 DNA reads TGCGCCAGCAGCTTTGGGGACAGGGGATTCGCAAACACTGAAGCTTTCTTT. Protein: CASSFGDRGFANTEAFF.

The sample holds a few counts of this clonotype. This rearrangement joins TRBV4-3 to TRBJ2-4; no firm D call. CDR1 and CDR2 from the germline V gene are LGHNA and YSLEER. With 0 bases removed from V and 6 bases from J, the gap between germline ends came to 6 bases. The CDR3 has 13 residues. The CDR3 coding sequence is TGCGCCAGCAGCCAAGATTCCTCAAACATTCAGTACTTC. Its translation: CASSQDSSNIQYF.

This clonotype was observed at least ten times. The chain couples TRBV18 to TRBJ2-3; the match to TRBD2 covers 9 bases. The CDR3 runs 16 residues. Germline CDR1 reads KGHSH; CDR2 reads LQKENI. Trimming cost V 3 bases and J 7 bases; bases outside gene matches: 11. The CDR3 sequence: CASSPGASGTGNTQYF. CDR3 nucleotide sequence: TGTGCCAGCTCACCCGGGGCTAGCGGGACTGGGAATACGCAGTATTTT.